This passage covers 8 T cell receptor beta chains from one sample sequenced in a study of cytomegalovirus exposure and HLA in healthy donors. It was with 60 Vbeta and 13 Jbeta primers that the PCR ran. Repertoires were generated with immunoSEQ multiplex PCR, while TCRdb's copy carries only in-frame clones and drops some. The sample carries more than 200,000 clones, 83% recorded once. The sequencing input was PBMCs. Receptors originate from a girl between 5 and 17 years old in good health and CMV-seronegative.

The chain joins TRBV27 to TRBJ1-5, with D possibly being TRBD1 (6 bases). Germline lookup yields CDR1 MNHEY and CDR2 SMNVEV (reference sequence). Trimming took 4 bases from V and 6 from J, leaving 10 bases between them. The CDR3 extends over 13 amino acids. The CDR3 protein is CASSSSGAQPQHF. The DNA for the CDR3 is TGTGCCAGCAGTTCTTCAGGGGCTCAGCCCCAGCATTTT.

The rearrangement uses TRBV27 and TRBJ1-5, with 8 positions matching TRBD1. V was pared by 8 bases and J by 5 bases, with 2 bases of the junction left unmatched. The CDR3 contains 12 residues. Germline lookup yields CDR1 MNHEY and CDR2 SMNVEV (reference sequence). In DNA form, the CDR3 reads TGTGCCAGCCGGACAGGGTATCAGCCCCAGCATTTT. Protein product: CASRTGYQPQHF.

The chain links TRBV5-1 to TRBJ1-2, with D maybe TRBD1 (6 bases). The length of the CDR3 is 15 residues. The germline CDR1 and CDR2 sequences are SGHRS and YFSETQ. Trimming removed 4 bases from V and 2 bases from J, with 15 bases in between. The CDR3 reads CASSPNGQRNYGYTF. The CDR3 nucleotides are TGCGCCAGCAGCCCCAACGGACAGAGAAACTATGGCTACACCTTC.

The CDR3: CASSYGMNTEAFF. CDR3 in DNA: TGTGCCAGCAGTTACGGCATGAACACTGAAGCTTTCTTT. The V gene is TRBV6-6, the J gene TRBJ1-1, with D unclear. Germline CDR1 is MNHNY and CDR2 is SVGAGI (reference sequence). The CDR3 has 13 residues. The V and J ends lost 2 bases and 0 bases respectively, with 4 bases between them.

This chain joins TRBV4-1 and TRBJ2-7, with D possibly TRBD1 on 5 matching bases. Germline values: CDR1 MGHRA, CDR2 YSYEKL. CDR3 length equals 15 residues. V dropped 4 bases and J dropped 2 bases, with 15 bases sitting between them. The CDR3 bases are TGCGCCAGCAGCCCAGGCAGGCAGGACACCTACGAGCAGTACTTC. This sequence encodes CASSPGRQDTYEQYF.

The chain combines TRBV12-5 with TRBJ2-1, with 9 nucleotides matching TRBD2. The CDR3 is 15 amino acids. J lost 4 bases, V lost 6 bases, and 7 bases had no gene match. Germline V gene data show CDR1 as LGHNT and CDR2 as FRNRAP. CDR3 in DNA: TGTGCTAGTGGGTCCGCGGGGGGGGTGTACAATGAGCAGTTCTTC. It codes for CASGSAGGVYNEQFF.

The chain carries TRBV4-1 and TRBJ1-1, with 9 nucleotides matching TRBD1. CDR1 is MGHRA, CDR2 YSYEKL, per germline. With 3 bases clipped from V and 5 bases from J, the junction kept 13 bases outside the gene matches. This CDR3 region has 17 residues. The CDR3 nucleotides read TGCGCCAGCAGCCAGGAATCAGCACAGGGGGCGAAAACTGAAGCTTTCTTT. This gives the protein CASSQESAQGAKTEAFF.

J is TRBJ2-2 and V is TRBV15; TRBD2 matches at 11 bases. The CDR3 covers 16 residues. Germline CDR1 is LNHNV and CDR2 is YYDKDF (reference sequence). Trimming took 2 bases from V and 4 from J; bases not matched to a gene: 3. In DNA form, the CDR3 reads TGTGCCACCAGCAGACTAGCGGGAGGTCTCACCGGGGAGCTGTTTTTT. This sequence encodes CATSRLAGGLTGELFF.